This is a list of T cell receptor beta chains from one sample in a study of cytomegalovirus exposure and HLA in healthy donors. The assay was immunoSEQ multiplex PCR, and TCRdb's table has in-frame clones only and misses some. The table shows around 150,000 clones, with 80% occurring only once. Sequenced input: PBMCs. The receptor set was obtained from a young man in good health. Each CDR3 is given with its conserved first and last residue. The order of the fields is J gene, V gene, clone size, D gene, CDR3 DNA, CDR3 protein. D genes are given only for firm matches. Size tells how often a clone was seen (once, few, many) or the class of an expanded clone, and some rows leave it out.

TRBJ2-1	TRBV6-1	few	TRBD2	TGTGCCAGCAGGCTAGCGGGGGTCTCCTACAATGAGCAGTTCTTC	CASRLAGVSYNEQFF
TRBJ2-3	TRBV5-1	-	TRBD1	TGCGCCAGCAGCCGGGGACAGGGTTCGGTATTGGGGGATACGCAGTATTTT	CASSRGQGSVLGDTQYF
TRBJ2-3	TRBV11-2	-	TRBD1	TGTGCCAGCAGCTCTTATGGCGGGGACAGGGGCGGAGATACGCAGTATTTT	CASSSYGGDRGGDTQYF
TRBJ1-5	TRBV9	-	-	TGTGCCAGCAGCGTAGTAGGCGATTCAGGGCCCCAGCATTTT	CASSVVGDSGPQHF
TRBJ1-3	TRBV7-8	-	-	TGTGCCAGCAGGCCCAGGGCGTCGGAGGGAGGGCCTCTTGGAAACACCATATATTTT	CASRPRASEGGPLGNTIYF
TRBJ2-7	TRBV6-5	few	TRBD1	TGTGCCAGCAGGCGGACAGGGGGCCGGCAGTACTTC	CASRRTGGRQYF
TRBJ1-3	TRBV27	-	-	TGTGCCAGCAGTCCAAGCGGGTGGGGAGGAAACACCATATATTTT	CASSPSGWGGNTIYF
TRBJ2-7	TRBV10-3	-	-	TGTGCCATCAGTGAGGGGGACTCCCGCTCCTACGAGCAGTACTTC	CAISEGDSRSYEQYF
TRBJ1-2	TRBV14	-	TRBD1	TGTGCCAGCAGCCCCCGGACAGGGGAGGGCTACACCTTC	CASSPRTGEGYTF
TRBJ2-7	TRBV7-2	-	-	TGTGCCAGCAGCACCCGTAGGGGACTGCCATCCTACGAGCAGTACTTC	CASSTRRGLPSYEQYF
TRBJ2-7	TRBV29-1	-	TRBD2	TGCAGCGTTGCGGGGGGGTTAGGACAGCTGAAGGAGCAGTACTTC	CSVAGGLGQLKEQYF
TRBJ1-4	TRBV5-1	once	-	TGCGCCAGCAGCTTGGAGAACAGAGAAAAACTGTTTTTT	CASSLENREKLFF
TRBJ2-7	TRBV7-9	-	-	TGTGCCAGCAGGTCCACATCCGGGTCCTACGAGCAGTACTTC	CASRSTSGSYEQYF
TRBJ2-7	TRBV19	-	TRBD2	TGTGCCAGTAGTATGGCCAGCGGGAGCTACGAGCAGTACTTC	CASSMASGSYEQYF
TRBJ2-5	TRBV4-3	-	TRBD2	TGCGCCAGCAGCCAAGAACGTAGTACTAGCGGGAGTCCTTTAGAGACCCAGTACTTC	CASSQERSTSGSPLETQYF
TRBJ2-1	TRBV6-1	once	TRBD2	TGTGCCAGCAGGGGGACTAGCGGGGAGAATGAGCAGTTCTTC	CASRGTSGENEQFF
TRBJ2-3	TRBV18	-	-	TGTGCCAGCTCACCTGGGGGCACGCAGTATTTT	CASSPGGTQYF
TRBJ1-1	TRBV10-3	-	TRBD1	TGTGCCATCAGCAATTCCGAAACGAGGACAGGGGGCTTCTCTGAAGCTTTCTTT	CAISNSETRTGGFSEAFF
TRBJ2-2	TRBV9	-	TRBD2	TGTGCCAGCAGCTCGACCCCGGCTAGCGGAAGAGGGGAGCTGTTTTTT	CASSSTPASGRGELFF
TRBJ2-1	TRBV5-1	-	-	TGCGCCAGCAGCTTGGGGTGGACTGCTCCCAATGAGCAGTTCTTC	CASSLGWTAPNEQFF
TRBJ1-1	TRBV2	-	-	TGTGCCAGCAGTCTACAGGTAAACACTGAAGCTTTCTTT	CASSLQVNTEAFF
TRBJ1-4	TRBV7-9	-	-	TGTGCCAGCAGCTCCGAGAGGGCAACTAATGAAAAACTGTTTTTT	CASSSERATNEKLFF
TRBJ2-4	TRBV7-8	-	-	TGTGCCAGCAGCTTATCCGTCTTAAGGCGGGATAACCTGCTTCTAGCCAAAAACATTCAGTACTTC	CASSLSVLRRDNLLLAKNIQYF
TRBJ1-4	TRBV5-4	-	-	TGTGCCAGCAGCTTGGCGGGAACCCAGGGGAGAGGTGAAAAACTGTTTTTT	CASSLAGTQGRGEKLFF
TRBJ2-1	TRBV19	once	TRBD2	TGTGCCAGCGTTGGGGGGGGACTAGCGGGAGTTGGCTCCTACAATGAGCAGTTCTTC	CASVGGGLAGVGSYNEQFF
TRBJ2-5	TRBV9	-	-	TGTGCCAGCAGCGTAGAGCTAGCAGGGACCCAGTACTTC	CASSVELAGTQYF
TRBJ2-5	TRBV18	few	-	TGTGCCAGCTCACCCTACTCAGAGACCCAGTACTTC	CASSPYSETQYF
TRBJ1-1	TRBV28	-	-	TGTGCCAGCAGCCCTCTCGGGGGGGGTCGAACCATGAACACTGAAGCTTTCTTT	CASSPLGGGRTMNTEAFF
TRBJ1-1	TRBV19	-	TRBD1	TGTGCCAGTAGCGGACCGGGACAGGCCAACACTGAAGCTTTCTTT	CASSGPGQANTEAFF
TRBJ2-6	TRBV19	-	-	TGTGCCAGTAGTATTGGCAGGCGAAGCTCTGGGGCCAACGTCCTGACTTTC	CASSIGRRSSGANVLTF
TRBJ2-1	TRBV6-5	few	TRBD2	TGTGCCACGGGGACTAGCGTCAGCAATGAGCAGTTCTTC	CATGTSVSNEQFF
TRBJ1-2	TRBV18	few	TRBD1	TGTGCCAGCTCACTCCCACCCGGGACAGTCTTTGGCTACACCTTC	CASSLPPGTVFGYTF
TRBJ2-6	TRBV11-2	-	TRBD1	TGTGCCAGCAGCCGTGACAGGGGCTCTGGGGCCAACGTCCTGACTTTC	CASSRDRGSGANVLTF
TRBJ2-7	TRBV7-2	-	-	TGTGCCAGCAGCTTTAGGGGCACAACCTACGAGCAGTACTTC	CASSFRGTTYEQYF
TRBJ2-5	TRBV9	-	-	TGTGCCAGCAGCTCCTCGGCGGTTCAAGCGGGAGAGACCCAGTACTTC	CASSSSAVQAGETQYF
TRBJ2-1	TRBV18	-	TRBD1	TGTGCCAGCTCACCCACAAGACAGGGTAACAATGAGCAGTTCTTC	CASSPTRQGNNEQFF
TRBJ1-3	TRBV5-6	-	TRBD1	TGTGCCAGCCACCGGGACAGGGGGAACACCATATATTTT	CASHRDRGNTIYF
TRBJ2-7	TRBV19	-	-	TGTGCCAGTAGTATAGGGGCTGGATTGGGCTACGAGCAGTACTTC	CASSIGAGLGYEQYF
TRBJ2-3	TRBV2	-	TRBD1	TGTGCCAGTGGACAGGGTCCAGATACGCAGTATTTT	CASGQGPDTQYF
TRBJ2-7	TRBV5-1	-	-	TGCGCCAGCAGTCCCCAAGGGGACGAGCAGTACTTC	CASSPQGDEQYF
TRBJ1-6	TRBV7-2	-	TRBD1	TGTGCCAGCAGCAGACGGACAGGGAGTTTTTCACCCCTCCACTTT	CASSRRTGSFSPLHF